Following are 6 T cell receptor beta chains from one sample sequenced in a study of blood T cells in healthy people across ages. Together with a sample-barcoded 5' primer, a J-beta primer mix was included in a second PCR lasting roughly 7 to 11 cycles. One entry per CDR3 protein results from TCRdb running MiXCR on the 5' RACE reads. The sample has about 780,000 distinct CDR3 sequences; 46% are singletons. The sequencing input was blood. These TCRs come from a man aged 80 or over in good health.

The CDR3 protein is CASSWDMGETQYF. CDR3 nucleotide sequence: TGCGCCAGCAGCTGGGACATGGGCGAGACCCAGTACTTC. The chain uses TRBV5-1 and TRBJ2-5, with a weak D call TRBD1 (6 bases). Deletions cut 3 bases from V and 5 bases from J, with 11 bases between. This CDR3 region has 13 residues. CDR1 and CDR2 (germline): SGHRS, YFSETQ.

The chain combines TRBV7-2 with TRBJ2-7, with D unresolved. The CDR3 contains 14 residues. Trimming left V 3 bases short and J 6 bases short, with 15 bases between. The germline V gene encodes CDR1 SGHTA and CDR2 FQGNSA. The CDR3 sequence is CASSLGSQSGEQYF. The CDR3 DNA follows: TGTGCCAGCAGCTTGGGCTCCCAATCAGGCGAGCAGTACTTC.

CDR3 amino acids: CSAPRGNEQYF. CDR3 in DNA: TGCAGCGCCCCCCGGGGGAATGAGCAGTACTTC. The chain carries TRBV29-1 and TRBJ2-5; possible D gene TRBD2, 6 bases. V shed 7 bases and J shed 11 bases, with 17 bases lying between them. This CDR3 is built from 11 residues. The germline gives CDR1 SQVTM, CDR2 ANQGSEA.

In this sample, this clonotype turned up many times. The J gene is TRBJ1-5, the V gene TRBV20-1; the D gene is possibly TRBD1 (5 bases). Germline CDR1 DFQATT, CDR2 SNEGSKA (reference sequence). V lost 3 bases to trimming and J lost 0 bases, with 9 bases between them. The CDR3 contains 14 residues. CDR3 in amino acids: CSASKGISNQPQHF. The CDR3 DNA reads TGCAGTGCTAGTAAGGGGATTAGCAATCAGCCCCAGCATTTT.

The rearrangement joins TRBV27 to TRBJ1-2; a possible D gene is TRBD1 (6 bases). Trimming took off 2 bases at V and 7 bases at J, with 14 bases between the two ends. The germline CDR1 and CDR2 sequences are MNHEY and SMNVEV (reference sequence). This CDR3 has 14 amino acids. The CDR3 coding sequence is TGTGCCAGCAGTTTAGAGGGGGTAGGCACTGGCTACACCTTC. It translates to CASSLEGVGTGYTF.

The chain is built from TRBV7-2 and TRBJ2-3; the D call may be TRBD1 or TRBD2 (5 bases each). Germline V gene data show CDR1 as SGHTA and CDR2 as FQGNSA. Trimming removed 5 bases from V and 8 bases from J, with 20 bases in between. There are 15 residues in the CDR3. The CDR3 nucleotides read TGTGCCAGCAGCCCCCGGCACGGGGCTGGAGCTACGCAGTATTTT. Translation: CASSPRHGAGATQYF.